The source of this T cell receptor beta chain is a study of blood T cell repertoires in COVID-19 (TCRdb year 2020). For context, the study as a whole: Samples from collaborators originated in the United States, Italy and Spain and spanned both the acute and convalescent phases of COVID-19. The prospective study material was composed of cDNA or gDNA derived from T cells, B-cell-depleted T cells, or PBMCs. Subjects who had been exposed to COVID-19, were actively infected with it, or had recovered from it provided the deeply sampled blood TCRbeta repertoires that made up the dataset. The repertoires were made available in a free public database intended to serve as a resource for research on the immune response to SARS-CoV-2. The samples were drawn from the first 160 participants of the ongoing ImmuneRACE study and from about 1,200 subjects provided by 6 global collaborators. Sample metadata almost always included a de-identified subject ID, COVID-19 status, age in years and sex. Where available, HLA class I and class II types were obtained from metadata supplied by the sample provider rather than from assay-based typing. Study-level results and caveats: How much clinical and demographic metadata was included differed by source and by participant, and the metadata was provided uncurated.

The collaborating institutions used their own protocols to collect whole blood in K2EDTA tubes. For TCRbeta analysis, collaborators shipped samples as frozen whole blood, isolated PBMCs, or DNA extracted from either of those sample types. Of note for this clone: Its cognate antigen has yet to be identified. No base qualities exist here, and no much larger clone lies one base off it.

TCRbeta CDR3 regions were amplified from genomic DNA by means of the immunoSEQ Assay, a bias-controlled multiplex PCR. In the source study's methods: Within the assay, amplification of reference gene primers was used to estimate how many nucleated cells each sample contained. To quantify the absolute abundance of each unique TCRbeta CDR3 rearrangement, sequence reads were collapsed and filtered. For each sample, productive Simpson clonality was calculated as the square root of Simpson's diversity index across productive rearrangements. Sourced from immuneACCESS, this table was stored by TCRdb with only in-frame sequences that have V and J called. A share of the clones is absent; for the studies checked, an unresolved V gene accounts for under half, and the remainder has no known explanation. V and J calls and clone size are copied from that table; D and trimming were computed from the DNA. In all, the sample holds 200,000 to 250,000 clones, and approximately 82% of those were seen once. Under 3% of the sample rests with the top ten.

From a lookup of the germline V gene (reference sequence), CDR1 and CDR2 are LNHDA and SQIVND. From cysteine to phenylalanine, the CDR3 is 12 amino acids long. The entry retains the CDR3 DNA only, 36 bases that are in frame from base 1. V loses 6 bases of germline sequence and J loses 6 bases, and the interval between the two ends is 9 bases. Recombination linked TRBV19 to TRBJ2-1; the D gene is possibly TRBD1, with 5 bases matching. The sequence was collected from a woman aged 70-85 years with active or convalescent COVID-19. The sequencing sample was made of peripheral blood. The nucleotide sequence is TGTGCCAGTAGACGACAGTCCAATGAGCAGTTCTTC. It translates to CASRRQSNEQFF. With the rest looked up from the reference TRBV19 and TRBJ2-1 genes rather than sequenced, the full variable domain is DGGITQSPKYLFRKEGQNVTLSCEQNLNHDAMYWYRQDPGQGLRLIYYSQIVNDFQKGDIAEGYSVSREKKESFPLTVTSAQKNPTAFYLCASRRQSNEQFFGPGTRLTVL.